This TCR beta chain was profiled in a study of shared clonotypes between healthy human individuals. Study details: A couple of women and three men aged 18 to 49 served as donors. Findings of the study overall: Across a few donors, naive CD4 shared 5% to 6%, naive CD8 more than 3%, memory CD4 roughly 2.2%, memory CD8 over 0.3%.

This clone was observed once. Its specificity is unknown. For each subset, genomic DNA was distributed in equal portions over several immunoSEQ plates. The repertoire was sequenced with immunoSEQ multiplex PCR; TCRdb's copy has only in-frame clones and lacks some. The sample lists 950,000 to 1,100,000 clones, 75% occurring once. The study drew all its donors from Caucasian adults living in Nashville, Tennessee. With 0 bases clipped from V and 7 bases from J, the junction kept 7 bases outside the gene matches. Germline loops: CDR1 ENHRY, CDR2 SYGVKD. The CDR3 contains 15 residues. The origin of this receptor is a man between 18 and 35 years old in good health. The V gene is TRBV10-3, the J gene TRBJ2-7; 9 nucleotides align to TRBD2. The material sequenced was memory CD4+ T cells sorted from blood. Stated subset: CD45RA-negative fraction. The CDR3 reads CAISESQAGGREQYF. In nucleotides, the CDR3 is TGTGCCATCAGTGAGTCTCAGGCGGGAGGGCGTGAGCAGTACTTC.